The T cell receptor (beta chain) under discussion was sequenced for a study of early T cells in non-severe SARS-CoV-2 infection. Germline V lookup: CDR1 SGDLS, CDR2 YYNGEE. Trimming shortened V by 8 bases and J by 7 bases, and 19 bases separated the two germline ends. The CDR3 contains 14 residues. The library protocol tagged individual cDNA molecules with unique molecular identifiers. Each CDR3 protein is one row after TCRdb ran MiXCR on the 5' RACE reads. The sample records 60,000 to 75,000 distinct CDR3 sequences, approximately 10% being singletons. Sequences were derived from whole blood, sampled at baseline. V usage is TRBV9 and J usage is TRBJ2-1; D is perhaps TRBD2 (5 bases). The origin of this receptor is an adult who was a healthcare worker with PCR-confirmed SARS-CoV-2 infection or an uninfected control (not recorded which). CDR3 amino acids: CASKAPLARNEQFF. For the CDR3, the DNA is TGTGCCAGTAAAGCCCCCCTAGCTAGGAATGAGCAGTTCTTC.